One TCR beta chain is described in this entry. Its antigen remains unknown. The data derive from a study of OX40 agonist ivuxolimab in advanced cancers. For the study at large: Earlier treatment with anti-PD-1, anti-PD-L1 or anti-CTLA-4 was permitted, and roughly 40% had received some.

Profiling relied on immunoSEQ multiplex PCR, and the TCRdb table lists in-frame clones only, not all of them. The data hold approximately 60,000 clones, with roughly 82% observed a single time. Overall study findings and caveats: Researchers report that CD8+ T cells had, on average, more expanded clones than CD4+. Partial responders at 0.1-3.0 mg/kg showed near-lowest clonal expansion. With doses of 0.1 to 3.0 mg/kg, CD4+ and CD8+ blood T cells had undergone clonal expansion by week 6.

Material: CD4+ or CD8+ T cells sorted from blood, obtained in a trial of the OX40 agonist ivuxolimab. The sequence came from an adult with an advanced solid tumor such as melanoma, head and neck, liver or kidney cancer.

CDR3 in amino acids: CASSTTGSGHGYTF. The CDR3, as DNA: TGTGCCAGCAGCACGACAGGGTCGGGGCATGGCTACACCTTC. V usage is TRBV9 and J usage is TRBJ1-2; TRBD1 matches 7 bases. In germline, CDR1 is SGDLS, CDR2 YYNGEE. This CDR3 spans 14 amino acids. Germline trimming cut 4 bases from V and 6 bases from J; bases unmatched to any gene: 9.